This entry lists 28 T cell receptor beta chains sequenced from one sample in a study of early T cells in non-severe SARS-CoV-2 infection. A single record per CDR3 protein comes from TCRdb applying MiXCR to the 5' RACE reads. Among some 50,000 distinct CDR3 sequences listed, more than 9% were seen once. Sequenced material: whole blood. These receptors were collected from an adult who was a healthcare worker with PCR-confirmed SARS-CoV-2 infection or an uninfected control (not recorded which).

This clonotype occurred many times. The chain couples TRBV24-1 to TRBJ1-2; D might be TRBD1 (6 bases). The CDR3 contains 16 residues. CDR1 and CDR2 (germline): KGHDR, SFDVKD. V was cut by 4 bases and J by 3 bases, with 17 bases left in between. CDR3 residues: CATSDPTQGGDYGYTF. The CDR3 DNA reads TGTGCCACCAGTGACCCCACACAGGGAGGGGACTATGGCTACACCTTC.

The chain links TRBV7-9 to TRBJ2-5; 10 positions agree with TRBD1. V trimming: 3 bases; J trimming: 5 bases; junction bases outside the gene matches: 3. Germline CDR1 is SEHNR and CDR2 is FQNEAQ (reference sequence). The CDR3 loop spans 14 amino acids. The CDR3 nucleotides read TGTGCCAGCAGCTTGGGACAGGGGATGGAGACCCAGTACTTC. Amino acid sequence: CASSLGQGMETQYF. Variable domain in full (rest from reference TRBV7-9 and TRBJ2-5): DTGVSQNPRHKITKRGQNVTFRCDPISEHNRLYWYRQTLGQGPEFLTYFQNEAQLEKSRLLSDRFSAERPKGSFSTLEIQRTEQGDSAMYLCASSLGQGMETQYFGPGTRLLVL.

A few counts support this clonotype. The CDR3 bases are TGTGCCAGCAGCGGCGCTAGCGGGGGGTCGGGAGAGCAGTACTTC. Its protein is CASSGASGGSGEQYF. This sequence joins TRBV9 and TRBJ2-7; TRBD2 aligns across 11 bases. CDR3 size: 15 residues. Trimming took 3 bases from V and 7 from J; bases not matched to a gene: 9. Germline-derived CDR1 and CDR2 are SGDLS and YYNGEE.

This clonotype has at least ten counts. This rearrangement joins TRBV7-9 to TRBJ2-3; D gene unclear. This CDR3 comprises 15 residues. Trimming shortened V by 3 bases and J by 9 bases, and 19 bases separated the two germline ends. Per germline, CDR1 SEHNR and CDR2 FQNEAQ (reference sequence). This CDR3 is CASSFVNTNAGTQYF. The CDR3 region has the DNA TGTGCCAGCAGCTTCGTCAACACCAACGCCGGAACGCAGTATTTT.

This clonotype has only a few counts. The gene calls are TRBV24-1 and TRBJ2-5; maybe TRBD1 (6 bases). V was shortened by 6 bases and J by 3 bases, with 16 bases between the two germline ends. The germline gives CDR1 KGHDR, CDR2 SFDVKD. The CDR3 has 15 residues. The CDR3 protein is CATSLGTRDEETQYF. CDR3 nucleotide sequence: TGTGCCACCAGTCTGGGGACAAGAGACGAAGAGACCCAGTACTTC.

DNA for the CDR3: TGCAGTGCCCGCCAGACAACTAATGAAAAACTGTTTTTT. This sequence encodes CSARQTTNEKLFF. The genes are TRBV20-1 and TRBJ1-4; no reliable D call. V dropped 6 bases and J dropped 0 bases, with 8 bases sitting between them. The CDR3 contains 13 residues. Germline CDR1 and CDR2: DFQATT and SNEGSKA (reference sequence).

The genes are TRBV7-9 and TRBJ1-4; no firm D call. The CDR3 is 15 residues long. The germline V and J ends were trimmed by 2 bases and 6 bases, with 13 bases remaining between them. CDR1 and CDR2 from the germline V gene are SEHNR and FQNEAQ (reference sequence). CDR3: CASSLFLRSYEKLFF. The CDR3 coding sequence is TGTGCCAGCAGCTTATTTCTGAGGTCGTATGAAAAACTGTTTTTT.

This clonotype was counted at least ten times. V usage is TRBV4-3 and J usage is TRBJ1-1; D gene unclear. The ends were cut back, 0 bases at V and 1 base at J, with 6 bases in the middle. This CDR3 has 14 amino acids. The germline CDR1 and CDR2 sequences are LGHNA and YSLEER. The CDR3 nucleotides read TGCGCCAGCAGCCAAGATCCGGAGAACACTGAAGCTTTCTTT. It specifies CASSQDPENTEAFF.

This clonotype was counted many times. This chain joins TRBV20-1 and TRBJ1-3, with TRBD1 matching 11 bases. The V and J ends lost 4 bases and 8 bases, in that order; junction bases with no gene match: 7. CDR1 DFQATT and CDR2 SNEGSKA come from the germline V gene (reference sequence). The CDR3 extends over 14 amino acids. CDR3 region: CSANTGQGVDTIYF. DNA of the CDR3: TGCAGTGCTAATACGGGACAGGGGGTAGACACCATATATTTT.

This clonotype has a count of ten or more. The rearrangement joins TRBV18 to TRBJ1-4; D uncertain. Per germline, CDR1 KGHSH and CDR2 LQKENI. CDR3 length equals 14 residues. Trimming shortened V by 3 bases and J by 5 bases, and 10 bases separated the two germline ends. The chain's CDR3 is CASSPSAENEKLFF. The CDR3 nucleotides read TGTGCCAGCTCACCTTCCGCGGAGAATGAAAAACTGTTTTTT.

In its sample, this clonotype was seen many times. The CDR3 DNA is TGTGCCAGCAGAAAGCGGGGGGGCCGCGATGAGCAGTTCTTC. This encodes CASRKRGGRDEQFF. This chain connects TRBV2 to TRBJ2-1; 10 nucleotides match TRBD2. After removal of 6 bases from V and 8 bases from J, the junction contained 7 bases not matched to a gene. Germline V gives CDR1 SNHLY, CDR2 FYNNEI. CDR3 length: 14 residues.

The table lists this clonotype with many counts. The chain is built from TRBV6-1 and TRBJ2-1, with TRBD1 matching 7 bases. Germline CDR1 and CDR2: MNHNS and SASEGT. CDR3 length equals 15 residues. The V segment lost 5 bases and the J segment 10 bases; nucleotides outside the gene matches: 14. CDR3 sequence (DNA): TGTGCCAGCAGTTTTCAACCGGGCGTAGGGGGCGAGCAGTTCTTC. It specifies CASSFQPGVGGEQFF.

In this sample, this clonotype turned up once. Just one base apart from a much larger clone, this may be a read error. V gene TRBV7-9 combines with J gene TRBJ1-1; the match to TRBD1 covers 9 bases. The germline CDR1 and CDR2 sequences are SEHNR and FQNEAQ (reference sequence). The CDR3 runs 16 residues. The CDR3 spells CTSRGTGSRVNTEAFF. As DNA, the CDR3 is TGTACCAGCAGAGGGACAGGGAGTAGGGTGAACACTGAAGCTTTCTTT.

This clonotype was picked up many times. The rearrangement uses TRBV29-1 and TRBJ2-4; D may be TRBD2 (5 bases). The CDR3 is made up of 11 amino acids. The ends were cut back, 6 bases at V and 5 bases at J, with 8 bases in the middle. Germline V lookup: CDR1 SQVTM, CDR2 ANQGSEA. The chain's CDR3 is CSVWTENIQYF. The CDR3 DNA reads TGCAGCGTCTGGACTGAAAACATTCAGTACTTC.

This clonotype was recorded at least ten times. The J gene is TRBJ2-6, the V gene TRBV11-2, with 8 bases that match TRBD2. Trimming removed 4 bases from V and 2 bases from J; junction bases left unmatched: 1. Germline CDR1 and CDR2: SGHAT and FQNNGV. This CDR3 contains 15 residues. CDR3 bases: TGTGCCAGCAGCTATAGCGGGGCTGGGGCCAACGTCCTGACTTTC. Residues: CASSYSGAGANVLTF.

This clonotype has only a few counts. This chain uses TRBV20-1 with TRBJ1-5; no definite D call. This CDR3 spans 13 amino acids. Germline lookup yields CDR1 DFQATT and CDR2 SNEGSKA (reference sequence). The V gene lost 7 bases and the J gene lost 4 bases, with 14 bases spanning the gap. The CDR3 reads CSVRELRNQPQHF. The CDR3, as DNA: TGCAGTGTCAGAGAGCTTAGGAATCAGCCCCAGCATTTT.

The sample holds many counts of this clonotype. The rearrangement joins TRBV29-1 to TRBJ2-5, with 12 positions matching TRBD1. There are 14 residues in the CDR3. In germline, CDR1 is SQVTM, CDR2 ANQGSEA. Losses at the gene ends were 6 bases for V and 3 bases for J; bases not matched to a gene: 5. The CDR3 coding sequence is TGCAGCGTCCGGGACAGGGGGCGAGAAGAGACCCAGTACTTC. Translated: CSVRDRGREETQYF.

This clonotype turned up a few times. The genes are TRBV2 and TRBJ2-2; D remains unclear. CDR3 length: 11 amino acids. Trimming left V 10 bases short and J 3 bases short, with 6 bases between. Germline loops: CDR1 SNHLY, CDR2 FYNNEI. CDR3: CAITYTGELFF. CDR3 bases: TGTGCCATCACCTACACCGGGGAGCTGTTTTTT. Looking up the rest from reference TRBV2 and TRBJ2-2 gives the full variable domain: EPEVTQTPSHQVTQMGQEVILRCVPISNHLYFYWYRQILGQKVEFLVSFYNNEISEKSEIFDDQFSVERPDGSNFTLKIRSTKLEDSAMYFCAITYTGELFFGEGSRLTVL.

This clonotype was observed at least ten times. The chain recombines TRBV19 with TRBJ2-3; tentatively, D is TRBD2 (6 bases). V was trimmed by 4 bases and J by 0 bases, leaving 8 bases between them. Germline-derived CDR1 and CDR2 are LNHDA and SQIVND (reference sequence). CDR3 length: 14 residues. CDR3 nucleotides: TGTGCCAGTAGTACGGGGACTAGCACAGATACGCAGTATTTT. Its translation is CASSTGTSTDTQYF.

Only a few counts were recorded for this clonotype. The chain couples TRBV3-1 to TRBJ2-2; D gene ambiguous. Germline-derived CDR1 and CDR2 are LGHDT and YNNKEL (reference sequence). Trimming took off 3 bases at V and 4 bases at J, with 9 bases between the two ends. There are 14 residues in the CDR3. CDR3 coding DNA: TGTGCCAGCAGCCATTCCCAACCCACCGGGGAGCTGTTTTTT. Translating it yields CASSHSQPTGELFF.

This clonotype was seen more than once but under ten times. The CDR3 DNA reads TGTGCCAGCAGCGAGGGGAACACTGAAGCTTTCTTT. Translating gives CASSEGNTEAFF. The V gene is TRBV11-2, the J gene TRBJ1-1, with D hard to call. Germline V gene data show CDR1 as SGHAT and CDR2 as FQNNGV. Trimming stripped 5 bases from V and 1 base from J, with 5 bases between. CDR3 size: 12 residues.

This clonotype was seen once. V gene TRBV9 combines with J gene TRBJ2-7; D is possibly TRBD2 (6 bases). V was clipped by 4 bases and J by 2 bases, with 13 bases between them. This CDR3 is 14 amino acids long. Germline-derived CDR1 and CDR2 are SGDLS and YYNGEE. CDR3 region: CASSPRELPYEQYF. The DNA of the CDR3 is TGTGCCAGCAGCCCCCGGGAGTTGCCCTACGAGCAGTACTTC.

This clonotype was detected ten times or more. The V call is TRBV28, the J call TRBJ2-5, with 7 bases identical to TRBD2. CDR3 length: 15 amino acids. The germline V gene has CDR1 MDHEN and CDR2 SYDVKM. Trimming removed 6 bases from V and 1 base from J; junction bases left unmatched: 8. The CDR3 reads CASSVYSSGQETQYF. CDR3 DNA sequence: TGTGCCAGCAGCGTATACTCTAGCGGCCAAGAGACCCAGTACTTC.

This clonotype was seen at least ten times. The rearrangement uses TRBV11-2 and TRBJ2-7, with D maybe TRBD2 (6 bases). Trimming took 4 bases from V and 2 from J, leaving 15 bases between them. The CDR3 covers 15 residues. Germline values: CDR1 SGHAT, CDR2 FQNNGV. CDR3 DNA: TGTGCCAGCAGCTCATTGACCGGGAGACCCTACGAGCAGTACTTC. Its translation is CASSSLTGRPYEQYF.

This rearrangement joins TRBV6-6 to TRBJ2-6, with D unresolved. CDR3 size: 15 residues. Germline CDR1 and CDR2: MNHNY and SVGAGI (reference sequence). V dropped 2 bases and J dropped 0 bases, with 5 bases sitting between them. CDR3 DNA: TGTGCCAGCAGTTACGTGCACTCTGGGGCCAACGTCCTGACTTTC. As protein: CASSYVHSGANVLTF.

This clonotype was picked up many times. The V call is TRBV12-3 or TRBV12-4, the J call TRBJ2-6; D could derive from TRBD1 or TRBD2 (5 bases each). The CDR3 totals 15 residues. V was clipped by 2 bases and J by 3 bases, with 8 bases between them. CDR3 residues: CASSLWGYGANVLTF. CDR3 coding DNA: TGTGCCAGCAGTTTATGGGGGTATGGGGCCAACGTCCTGACTTTC.

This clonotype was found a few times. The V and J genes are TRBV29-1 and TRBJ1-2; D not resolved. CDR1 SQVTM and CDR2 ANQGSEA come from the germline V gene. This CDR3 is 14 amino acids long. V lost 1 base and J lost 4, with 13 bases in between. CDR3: CSVEGTLVGYGYTF. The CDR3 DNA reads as TGCAGCGTTGAAGGGACGCTCGTGGGCTATGGCTACACCTTC.

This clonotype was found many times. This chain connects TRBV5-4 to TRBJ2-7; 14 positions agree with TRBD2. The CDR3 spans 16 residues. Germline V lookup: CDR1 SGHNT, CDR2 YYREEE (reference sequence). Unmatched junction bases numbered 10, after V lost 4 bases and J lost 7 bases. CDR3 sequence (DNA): TGTGCCAGCAGCACCATGACTAGCGGGAGGGCCGGGGAGCAGTACTTC. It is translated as CASSTMTSGRAGEQYF.